This TCR beta chain stems from a study of blood T cell repertoires in COVID-19. A Seattle source enrolled patients during active infection and followed them longitudinally. The CDR3 sequence is 15 residues long. Between the trimmed V and J ends, which lost 2 bases and 0 bases, there was a span of 10 bases. Germline values: CDR1 KGHSH, CDR2 LQKENI. In the source study's methods: Estimates of nucleated cell counts were drawn from the amplification of reference gene primers. Clones were sequenced by immunoSEQ multiplex PCR, and TCRdb holds only the in-frame ones, with some missing. That table is the source of V, J and clone size, and D and trimming were worked out from the DNA. The profile covers under 450,000 clones, with about 91% appearing a single time and less than 2% taken by the ten largest.

The gene calls are TRBV18 and TRBJ2-5; tentative D call: TRBD1 (5 bases). The source material was peripheral blood. The TCR was taken from a woman between 40 and 55 years old with COVID-19, enrolled during active disease. The CDR3 loop is CASSPFRQHQETQYF. Written as DNA, the CDR3 is TGTGCCAGCTCACCATTTCGACAGCACCAAGAGACCCAGTACTTC. The full variable domain, its missing parts supplied by reference TRBV18 and TRBJ2-5, is NAGVMQNPRHLVRRRGQEARLRCSPMKGHSHVYWYRQLPEEGLKFMVYLQKENIIDESGMPKERFSAEFPKEGPSILRIQQVVRGDSAAYFCASSPFRQHQETQYFGPGTRLLVL.